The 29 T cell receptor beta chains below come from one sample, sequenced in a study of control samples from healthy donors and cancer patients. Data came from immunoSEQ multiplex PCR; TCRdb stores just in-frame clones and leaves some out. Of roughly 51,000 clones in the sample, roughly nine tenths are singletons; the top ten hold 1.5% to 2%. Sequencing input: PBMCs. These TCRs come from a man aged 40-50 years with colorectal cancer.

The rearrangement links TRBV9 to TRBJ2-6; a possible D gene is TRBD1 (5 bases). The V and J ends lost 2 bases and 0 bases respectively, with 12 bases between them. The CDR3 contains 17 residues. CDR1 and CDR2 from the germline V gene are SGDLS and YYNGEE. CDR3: CASSVRTSLSGANVLTF. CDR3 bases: TGTGCCAGCAGCGTGAGGACATCCCTCTCTGGGGCCAACGTCCTGACTTTC.

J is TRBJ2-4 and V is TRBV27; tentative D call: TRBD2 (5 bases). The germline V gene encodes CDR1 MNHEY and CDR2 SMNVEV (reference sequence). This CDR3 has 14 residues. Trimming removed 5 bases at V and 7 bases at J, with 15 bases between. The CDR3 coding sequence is TGTGCCAGCAGTACGCACGGTACGGGGAACATTCAGTACTTC. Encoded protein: CASSTHGTGNIQYF.

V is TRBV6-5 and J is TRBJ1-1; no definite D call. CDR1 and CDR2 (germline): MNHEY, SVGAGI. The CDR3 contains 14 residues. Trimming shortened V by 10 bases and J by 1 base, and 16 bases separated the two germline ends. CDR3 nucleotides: TGTGCCACCCGCCGGACGGTCCCGAACACTGAAGCTTTCTTT. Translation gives CATRRTVPNTEAFF.

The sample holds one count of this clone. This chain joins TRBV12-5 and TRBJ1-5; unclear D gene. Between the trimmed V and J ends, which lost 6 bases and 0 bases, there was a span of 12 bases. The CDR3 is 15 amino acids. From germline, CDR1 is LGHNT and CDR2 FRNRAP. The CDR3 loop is CASGPGSYSNQPQHF. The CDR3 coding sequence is TGTGCTAGTGGCCCCGGGTCTTATAGCAATCAGCCCCAGCATTTT.

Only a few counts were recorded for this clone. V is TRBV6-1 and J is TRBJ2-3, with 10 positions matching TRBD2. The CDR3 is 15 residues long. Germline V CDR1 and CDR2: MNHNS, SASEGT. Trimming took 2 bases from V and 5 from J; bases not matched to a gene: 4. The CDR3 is CASSESSGRGDTQYF. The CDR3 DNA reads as TGTGCCAGCAGTGAATCTAGCGGGAGAGGAGATACGCAGTATTTT.

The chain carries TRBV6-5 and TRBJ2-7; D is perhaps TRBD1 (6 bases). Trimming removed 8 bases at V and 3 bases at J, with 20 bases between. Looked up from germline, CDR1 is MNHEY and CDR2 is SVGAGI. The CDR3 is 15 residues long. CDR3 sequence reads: CASRSPGHGFYEQYF. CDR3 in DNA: TGTGCCAGCCGATCCCCGGGACACGGATTCTACGAGCAGTACTTC.

The CDR3 region has the DNA TGTGCCAGCGGGATTCAGGGTTCCTACGAGCAGTACTTC. Amino acids: CASGIQGSYEQYF. The chain recombines TRBV3-1 (or the pseudogene TRBV3-2) with TRBJ2-7; D possibly corresponds to TRBD1 (5 bases). CDR1 and CDR2 from the germline V gene are LGHDT and YNNKEL (reference sequence). V was pared by 8 bases and J by 1 base, with 12 bases between. The CDR3 consists of 13 residues.

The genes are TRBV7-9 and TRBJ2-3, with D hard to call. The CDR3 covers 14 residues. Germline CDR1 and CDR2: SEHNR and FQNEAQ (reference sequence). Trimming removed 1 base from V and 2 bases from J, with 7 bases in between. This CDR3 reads CASSLVGNTDTQYF. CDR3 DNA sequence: TGTGCCAGCAGCTTAGTTGGGAACACAGATACGCAGTATTTT.

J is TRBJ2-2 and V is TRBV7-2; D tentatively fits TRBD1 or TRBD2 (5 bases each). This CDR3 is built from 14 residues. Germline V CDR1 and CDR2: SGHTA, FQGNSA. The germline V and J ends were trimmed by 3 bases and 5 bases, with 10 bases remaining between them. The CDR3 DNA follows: TGTGCCAGCAGCTTTCTGGGACGTACCGGGGAGCTGTTTTTT. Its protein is CASSFLGRTGELFF.

CDR3: CASSQGQASSYEQYF. The CDR3 DNA follows: TGTGCCAGCAGCCAGGGACAGGCGAGCTCCTACGAGCAGTACTTC. The rearrangement uses TRBV7-9 and TRBJ2-7; 8 bases line up with TRBD1. CDR3 size: 15 residues. With 5 bases clipped from V and 0 bases from J, the junction kept 6 bases outside the gene matches. The V gene's germline CDR1 is SEHNR and CDR2 FQNEAQ (reference sequence).

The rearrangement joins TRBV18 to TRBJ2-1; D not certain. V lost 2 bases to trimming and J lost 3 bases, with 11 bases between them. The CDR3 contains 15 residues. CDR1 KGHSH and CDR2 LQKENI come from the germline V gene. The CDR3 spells CASSPISASYNEQFF. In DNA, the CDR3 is TGTGCCAGCTCACCAATTTCGGCAAGCTACAATGAGCAGTTCTTC.

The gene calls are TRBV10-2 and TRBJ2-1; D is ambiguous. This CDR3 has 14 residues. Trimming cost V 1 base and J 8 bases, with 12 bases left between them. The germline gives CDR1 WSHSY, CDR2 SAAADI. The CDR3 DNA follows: TGCGCCAGCAGTGAGTTCGGGTCGGGCCATGAGCAGTTCTTC. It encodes CASSEFGSGHEQFF.

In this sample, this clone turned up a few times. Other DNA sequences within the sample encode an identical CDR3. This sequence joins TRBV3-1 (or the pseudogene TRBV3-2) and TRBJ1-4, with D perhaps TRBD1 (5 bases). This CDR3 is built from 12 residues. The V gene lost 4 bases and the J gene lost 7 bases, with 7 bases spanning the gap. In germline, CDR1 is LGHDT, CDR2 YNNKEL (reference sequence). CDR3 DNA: TGTGCCAGCAGCCTCGGGGGTGAAAAACTGTTTTTT. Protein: CASSLGGEKLFF.

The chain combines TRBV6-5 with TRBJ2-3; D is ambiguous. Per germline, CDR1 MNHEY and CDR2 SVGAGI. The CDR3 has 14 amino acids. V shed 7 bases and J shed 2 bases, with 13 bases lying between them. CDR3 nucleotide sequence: TGTGCCAGCATCCGAGCCCTCCCCACAGATACGCAGTATTTT. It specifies CASIRALPTDTQYF.

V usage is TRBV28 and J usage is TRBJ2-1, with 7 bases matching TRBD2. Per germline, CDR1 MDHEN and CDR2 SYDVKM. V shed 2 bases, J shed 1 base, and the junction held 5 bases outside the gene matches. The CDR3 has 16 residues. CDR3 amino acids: CASSLLASGSYNEQFF. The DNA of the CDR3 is TGTGCCAGCAGTTTACTGGCTAGCGGATCCTACAATGAGCAGTTCTTC.

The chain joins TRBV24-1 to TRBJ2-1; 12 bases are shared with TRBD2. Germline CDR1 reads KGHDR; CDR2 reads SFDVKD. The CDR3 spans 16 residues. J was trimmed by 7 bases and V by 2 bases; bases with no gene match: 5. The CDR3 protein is CATSDSTSGSKNEQFF. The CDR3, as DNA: TGTGCCACCAGTGATTCGACTAGCGGGAGTAAGAATGAGCAGTTCTTC.

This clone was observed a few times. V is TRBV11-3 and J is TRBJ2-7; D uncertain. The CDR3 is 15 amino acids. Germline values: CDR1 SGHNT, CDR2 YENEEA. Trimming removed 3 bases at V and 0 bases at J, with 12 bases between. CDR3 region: CASSFRLGHSYEQYF. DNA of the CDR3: TGTGCCAGCAGCTTTAGGTTGGGCCACTCCTACGAGCAGTACTTC.

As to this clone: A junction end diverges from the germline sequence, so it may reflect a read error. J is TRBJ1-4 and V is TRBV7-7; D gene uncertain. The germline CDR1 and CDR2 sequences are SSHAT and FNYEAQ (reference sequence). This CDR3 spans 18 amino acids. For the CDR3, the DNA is TGTGCTAGCAGTCGACTTCCAACCCCCCTAGCAACTAATGAAAAACTGTTTTTT. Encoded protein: CASSRLPTPLATNEKLFF.

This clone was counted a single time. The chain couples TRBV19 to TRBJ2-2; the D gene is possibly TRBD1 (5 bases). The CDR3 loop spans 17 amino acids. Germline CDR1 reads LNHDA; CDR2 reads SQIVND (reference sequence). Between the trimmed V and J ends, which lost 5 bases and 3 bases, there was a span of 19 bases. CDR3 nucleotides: TGTGCCAGTAGTCCAAGCACCCGCAAACAGGACACCGGGGAGCTGTTTTTT. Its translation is CASSPSTRKQDTGELFF.

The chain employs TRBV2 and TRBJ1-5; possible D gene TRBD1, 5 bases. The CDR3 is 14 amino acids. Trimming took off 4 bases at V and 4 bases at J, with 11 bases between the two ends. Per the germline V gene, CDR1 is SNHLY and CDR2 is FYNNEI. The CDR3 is CASSGTTPNQPQHF. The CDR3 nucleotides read TGTGCCAGCAGTGGGACAACTCCGAATCAGCCCCAGCATTTT.

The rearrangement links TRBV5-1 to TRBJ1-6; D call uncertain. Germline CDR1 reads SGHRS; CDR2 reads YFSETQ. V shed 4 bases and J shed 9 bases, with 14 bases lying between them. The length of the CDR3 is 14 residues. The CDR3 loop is CASSPGSEGSPLHF. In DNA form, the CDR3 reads TGCGCCAGCAGCCCGGGCTCCGAGGGTTCACCCCTCCACTTT. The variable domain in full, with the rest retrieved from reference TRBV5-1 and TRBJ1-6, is KAGVTQTPRYLIKTRGQQVTLSCSPISGHRSVSWYQQTPGQGLQFLFEYFSETQRNKGNFPGRFSGRQFSNSRSEMNVSTLELGDSALYLCASSPGSEGSPLHFGNGTRLTVT.

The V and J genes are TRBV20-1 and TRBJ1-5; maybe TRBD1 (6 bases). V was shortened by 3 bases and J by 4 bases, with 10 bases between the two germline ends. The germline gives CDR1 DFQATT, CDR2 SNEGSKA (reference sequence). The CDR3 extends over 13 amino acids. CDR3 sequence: CSASQGRNQPQHF. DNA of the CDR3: TGCAGTGCTAGTCAGGGGAGAAATCAGCCCCAGCATTTT.

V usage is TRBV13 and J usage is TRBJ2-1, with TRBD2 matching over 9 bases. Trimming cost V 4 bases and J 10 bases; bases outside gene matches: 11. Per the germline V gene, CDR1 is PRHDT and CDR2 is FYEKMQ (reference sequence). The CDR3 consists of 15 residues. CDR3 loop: CASSSNAGTSIEQFF. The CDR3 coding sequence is TGTGCCAGCAGCTCGAATGCCGGGACTAGCATCGAGCAGTTCTTC.

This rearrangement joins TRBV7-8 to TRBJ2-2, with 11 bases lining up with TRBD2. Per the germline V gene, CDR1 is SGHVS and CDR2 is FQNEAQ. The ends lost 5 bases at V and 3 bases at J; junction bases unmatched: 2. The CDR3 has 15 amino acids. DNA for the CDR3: TGTGCCAGCAGCAGACTAGCGGGATACACCGGGGAGCTGTTTTTT. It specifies CASSRLAGYTGELFF.

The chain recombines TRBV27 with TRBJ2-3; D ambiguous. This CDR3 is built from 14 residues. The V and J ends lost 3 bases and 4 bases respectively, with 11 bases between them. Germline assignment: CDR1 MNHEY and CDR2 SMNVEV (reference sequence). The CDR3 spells CASSFRTLPDTQYF. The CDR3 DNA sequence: TGTGCCAGCAGTTTTAGGACGCTTCCAGATACGCAGTATTTT.

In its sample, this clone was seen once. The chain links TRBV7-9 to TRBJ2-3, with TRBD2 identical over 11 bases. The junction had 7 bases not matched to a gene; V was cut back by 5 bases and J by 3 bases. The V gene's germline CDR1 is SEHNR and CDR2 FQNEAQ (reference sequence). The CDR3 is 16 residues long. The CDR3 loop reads CASSHTSGSLTDTQYF. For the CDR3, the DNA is TGTGCCAGCAGCCATACTAGCGGGAGTCTAACAGATACGCAGTATTTT.

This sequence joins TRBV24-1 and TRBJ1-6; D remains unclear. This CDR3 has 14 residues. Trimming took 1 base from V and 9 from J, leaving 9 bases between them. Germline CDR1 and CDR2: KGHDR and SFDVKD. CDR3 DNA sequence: TGTGCCACCAGTGATTTAGAGCCCGGTTCACCCCTCCACTTT. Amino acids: CATSDLEPGSPLHF.

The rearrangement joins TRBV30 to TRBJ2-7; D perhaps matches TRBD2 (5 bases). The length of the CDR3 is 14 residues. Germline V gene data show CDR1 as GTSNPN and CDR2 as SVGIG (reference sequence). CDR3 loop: CATSEREEGYEQYF. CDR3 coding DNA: TGTGCTACGTCGGAAAGGGAAGAGGGCTACGAGCAGTACTTC.

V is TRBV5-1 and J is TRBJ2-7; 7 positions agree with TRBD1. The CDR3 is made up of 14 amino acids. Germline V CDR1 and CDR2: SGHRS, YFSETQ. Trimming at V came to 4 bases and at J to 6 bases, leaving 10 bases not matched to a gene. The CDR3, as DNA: TGCGCCAGCAGCATTGTTGACAGGGTAGGCGAGCAGTACTTC. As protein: CASSIVDRVGEQYF.